One T cell receptor beta chain is described in this entry. This clonotype was seen a single time. There is no known antigen for this receptor. Base qualities are not at hand, and no much larger clone is one base apart. Here V drops 1 base and J drops 3 bases, and the junction holds 6 bases not matched to any gene. Sequences DFQATT (CDR1) and SNEGSKA (CDR2) are obtained from the germline V gene (reference sequence). The CDR3 numbers 14 residues from cysteine through phenylalanine. Of all the DNA, just the CDR3 is kept, 42 bases in frame from base 1. This sample stems from a study of T-cell reconstitution after alpha-beta-depleted transplantation in children (dated by TCRdb to 2016 to 2017). Background for the entire study: T-cell immune reconstitution after TCRalphabeta/CD19-depleted allogeneic hematopoietic cell transplantation in children was quantitatively tracked in the study by means of TCR repertoire profiling.

The investigation overall reported the following: In some patients, high TCRbeta diversity at day 60 was attributed to recipient T cells and intrathymic progenitors that had survived conditioning. The apparently early recovery of alphabetaT-cell counts about two months after transplant reportedly depended on only several hundred rapidly expanded clones that came from non-depleted graft cells. Over subsequent months, a decline in hyperexpanded clone frequencies was noted, and after one year, T-cell counts and TCRbeta diversity were mostly ascribed to newly produced T cells.

The treatment or condition label of this sample denotes: allogeneic hematopoietic cell transplantation with graft depleted of TCRalphabeta T cells and CD19 B cells. TCRalphabeta/CD19-depleted allogeneic hematopoietic cell grafts were given to the transplant recipients, all of whom were children. The receptor library was made with PCR. Sequencing took place on an Illumina HiSeq 2500. TCR library preparation used molecular barcoding, with unique molecular identifiers applied to normalize quantification of the TCRbeta repertoire. The public sequencing data were trimmed at Q25 with fastp and processed into clonotypes with MiXCR by TCRdb, which kept only in-frame beta chains. Identical CDR3 protein sequences are pooled into one entry, listed with their most common genes and DNA. A total of 200,000 to 250,000 distinct CDR3 sequences appear in this sample, 24% of them only once. The top ten clonotypes cover around 4.8% of the sample.

The input for sequencing was PBMCs, mostly from graft donor cells, taken 360 days after TCRalphabeta/CD19-depleted stem cell transplant. The chain couples TRBV20-1 to TRBJ2-7; a stretch of 7 junction bases matches TRBD1. The source of this sequence is a female patient aged 2-15 years who had a stem cell transplant for congenital amegakaryocytic thrombocytopenia, so the T cells may come from the graft donor. The CDR3 reads CSARAGTADYEQYF. The nucleotide sequence is TGCAGTGCTAGAGCCGGGACAGCGGACTACGAGCAGTACTTC.